The rows below give T cell receptor beta chains drawn from one sample of a study of Graves' ophthalmopathy and Graves' hyperthyroidism. TCRdb reprocessed the multiplex PCR reads via MiXCR and lists one record per CDR3 protein. Here the sample spans approximately 45,000 distinct CDR3 sequences, less than 65% being singletons. The sample consisted of peripheral blood. Receptors were obtained from an adult man with Graves' ophthalmopathy. Both conserved end residues are part of each CDR3. The D gene is left open where the match is weak. Clone size is not always given. Where it is, it says once, few, many or a class for expanded clones.

>many|TRBJ2-7|TRBV5-1|TRBD2
CASSLSSSGRLNEQYF
TGCGCCAGCAGCTTGTCGTCTAGCGGGAGGCTCAACGAGCAGTACTTC
>.|TRBJ1-1|TRBV20-1|.
CSARDTSGGDNEAFF
TGCAGTGCTAGAGATACTAGCGGGGGTGACAATGAAGCTTTCTTT
>.|TRBJ2-6|TRBV20-1|.
CSARTGRSGANVLTF
TGCAGTGCTAGGACGGGAAGGTCTGGGGCCAACGTCCTGACTTTC
>.|TRBJ2-5|TRBV7-2|.
CASSLEGGQQETQYF
TGTGCCAGCAGCTTAGAGGGGGGACAGCAAGAGACCCAGTACTTC
>many|TRBJ2-5|TRBV7-8|.
CASSFTGSLQETQYF
TGTGCCAGCAGCTTTACAGGGTCATTACAAGAGACCCAGTACTTC
>.|TRBJ2-2|TRBV6-4|TRBD1
CASSDTGDTGELFF
TGTGCCAGCAGTGACACAGGGGACACCGGGGAGCTGTTTTTT
>.|TRBJ2-7|TRBV20-1|TRBD1
CSAPGTGSDEQYF
TGCAGTGCTCCCGGGACAGGGTCGGACGAGCAGTACTTC
>many|TRBJ2-5|TRBV4-1|.
CASSQGWLPKGTQYF
TGCGCCAGCAGCCAAGGATGGCTTCCTAAGGGGACCCAGTACTTC
>.|TRBJ2-5|TRBV24-1|.
CATSDSRTQETQYF
TGTGCCACCAGTGATTCGAGGACTCAAGAGACCCAGTACTTC
>many|TRBJ1-1|TRBV27|.
CASSLNRNTEAFF
TGTGCCAGCAGTTTAAATCGTAACACTGAAGCTTTCTTT
>many|TRBJ2-7|TRBV3-1|TRBD2
CASSQGTSGGLYEQYF
TGTGCCAGCAGCCAAGGGACTAGCGGGGGACTTTACGAGCAGTACTTC
>many|TRBJ2-2|TRBV5-1|TRBD2
CASRSGRAGPGELFF
TGCGCCAGCAGAAGCGGGAGGGCCGGGCCCGGGGAGCTGTTTTTT
>many|TRBJ1-3|TRBV10-3|.
CAISKTGSHSSGNTIYF
TGTGCCATCAGTAAGACAGGTTCACACTCCTCTGGAAACACCATATATTTT
>.|TRBJ2-3|TRBV7-9|.
CASSLRAGRSEADTQYF
TGTGCCAGCAGCTTGAGAGCAGGACGGTCCGAAGCAGATACGCAGTATTTT
>.|TRBJ2-1|TRBV25-1|TRBD2
CASSEGVAGAYEQFF
TGTGCCAGCAGTGAAGGGGTAGCGGGGGCCTATGAGCAGTTCTTC
>.|TRBJ2-5|TRBV6-4|.
CASITVTLETQYF
TGTGCCAGCATAACAGTTACCCTGGAGACCCAGTACTTC
>many|TRBJ2-7|TRBV5-8|.
CASSLSGNEQYF
TGTGCCAGCAGCTTATCAGGGAACGAGCAGTACTTC
>.|TRBJ1-1|TRBV19|.
CASSMRDTEAFF
TGTGCCAGTAGTATGAGGGACACTGAAGCTTTCTTT
>many|TRBJ2-7|TRBV5-8|TRBD2
CASSLDPLAGEQYF
TGTGCCAGCAGCTTGGATCCCCTAGCGGGGGAGCAGTACTTC
>.|TRBJ1-6|TRBV12-3/TRBV12-4|.
CTSSRTGSPLHF
TGTACCAGCAGTCGCACTGGGTCACCCCTCCACTTC
>medium-sized|TRBJ1-2|TRBV24-1|.
CATSDTGGSTYGYTF
TGTGCCACCAGTGATACCGGGGGCAGTACCTATGGCTACACCTTC
>.|TRBJ2-7|TRBV5-5|.
CASRDKLRAPEQNF
TGTGCCAGCAGGGACAAACTACGAGCGCCCGAGCAGAACTTC
>.|TRBJ2-7|TRBV10-3|.
CASLWGAGYEQYF
TGTGCCAGCCTTTGGGGGGCGGGCTACGAGCAGTACTTC
>many|TRBJ1-5|TRBV5-4|.
CASSLGGGDQPQHF
TGTGCCAGCAGCTTGGGAGGGGGGGATCAGCCCCAGCATTTT
>few|TRBJ1-2|TRBV7-9|TRBD1
CASSFVGQGAVYGYTF
TGTGCCAGCAGCTTCGTGGGACAGGGGGCCGTCTATGGCTACACCTTC
>many|TRBJ2-7|TRBV28|.
CASSLPASYYEQYF
TGTGCCAGCAGTTTGCCGGCTAGCTACTACGAGCAGTACTTC
>few|TRBJ1-4|TRBV7-2|.
CASSGPADRGEKLFF
TGTGCCAGCAGCGGGCCGGCCGATCGGGGTGAAAAACTGTTTTTT
>.|TRBJ1-1|TRBV20-1|TRBD1
CRGQGTEAFF
TGCAGGGGACAGGGGACAGAAGCTTTCTTT
>few|TRBJ2-5|TRBV7-7|TRBD2
CASSAAGGWETQYF
TGTGCTAGCAGTGCAGCGGGAGGCTGGGAGACCCAGTACTTC
>once|TRBJ1-6|TRBV11-1|TRBD1
CASSSSGTEDSPLHF
TGTGCCAGCAGCTCCTCCGGGACAGAGGATTCACCCCTCCACTTT
>.|TRBJ2-7|TRBV25-1|.
CARQGGKQYF
TGTGCCAGACAGGGTGGCAAGCAGTACTTC
>many|TRBJ1-1|TRBV20-1|TRBD1
CSAETGQGLGRAFF
TGCAGTGCGGAGACGGGACAGGGTTTGGGAAGGGCTTTCTTT
>.|TRBJ2-1|TRBV29-1|TRBD2
CSVGGLTRTSGMSSYNEQFF
TGCAGCGTTGGTGGACTTACCAGGACTAGCGGAATGAGCTCCTACAATGAGCAGTTCTTC
>few|TRBJ1-6|TRBV20-1|TRBD1
CSARTSGTGTNSPLHF
TGCAGTGCTAGAACGTCGGGGACAGGGACTAATTCACCCCTCCACTTT